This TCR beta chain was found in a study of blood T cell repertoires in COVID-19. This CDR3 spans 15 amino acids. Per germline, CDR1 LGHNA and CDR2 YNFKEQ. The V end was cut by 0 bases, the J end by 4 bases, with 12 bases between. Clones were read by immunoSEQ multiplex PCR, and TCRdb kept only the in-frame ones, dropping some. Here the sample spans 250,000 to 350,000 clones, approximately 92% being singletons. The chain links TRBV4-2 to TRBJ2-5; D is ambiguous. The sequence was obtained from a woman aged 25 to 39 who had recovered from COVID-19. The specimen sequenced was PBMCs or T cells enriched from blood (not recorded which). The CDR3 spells CASSQEVGPPETQYF. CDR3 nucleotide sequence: TGTGCCAGCAGCCAAGAAGTTGGGCCCCCAGAGACCCAGTACTTC.